This TCR beta chain comes out of a study of blood T cell repertoires in COVID-19. Study details: Samples came from the United States, Italy and Spain, spanning acute and convalescent COVID-19. PBMCs, B-cell-depleted T cells, or T cells were the source of the cDNA or gDNA that made up the material.

In the original workflow: The authors estimated nucleated cell counts from reference gene primer amplification. Using immunoSEQ multiplex PCR, the repertoire was profiled, and TCRdb retains in-frame clones only, with some absent. That table furnishes V, J and clone size, whereas the DNA furnished D and trimming. The data contain tens of thousands of clones, approximately 90% of them singletons. This sequence was found in a man in his fifties or sixties with acute or convalescent COVID-19. Sample: peripheral blood.

CDR3 in DNA: TGTGCCAGCAGCTGGACAGGGGTGGTAGAGACCCAGTACTTC. This encodes CASSWTGVVETQYF. The chain combines TRBV7-2 with TRBJ2-5, with 9 bases fitting TRBD1. The CDR3 runs to 14 residues. The V gene's germline CDR1 is SGHTA and CDR2 FQGNSA. Trimming at V came to 4 bases and at J to 4 bases, leaving 4 bases not matched to a gene. Complete variable domain (other parts from reference TRBV7-2 and TRBJ2-5): GAGVSQSPSNKVTEKGKDVELRCDPISGHTALYWYRQSLGQGLEFLIYFQGNSAPDKSGLPSDRFSAERTGGSVSTLTIQRTQQEDSAVYLCASSWTGVVETQYFGPGTRLLVL.